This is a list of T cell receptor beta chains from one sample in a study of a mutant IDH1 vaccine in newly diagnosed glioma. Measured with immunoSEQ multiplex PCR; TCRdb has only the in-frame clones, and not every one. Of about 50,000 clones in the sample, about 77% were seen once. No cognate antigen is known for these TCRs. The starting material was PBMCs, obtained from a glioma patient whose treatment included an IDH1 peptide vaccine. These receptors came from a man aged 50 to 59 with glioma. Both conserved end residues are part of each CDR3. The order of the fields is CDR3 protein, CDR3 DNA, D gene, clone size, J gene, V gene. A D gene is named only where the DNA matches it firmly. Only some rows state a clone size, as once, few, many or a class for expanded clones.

cdr3_aa: CASKGASGNQPQHF
cdr3_nt: TGTGCCAGCAAAGGGGCGAGTGGCAATCAGCCCCAGCATTTT
d_call: -
clone_size: -
j_call: TRBJ1-5
v_call: TRBV2

cdr3_aa: CASGQGGDNSPLHF
cdr3_nt: TGTGCCAGCGGACAGGGCGGGGACAATTCACCCCTCCACTTT
d_call: TRBD1
clone_size: -
j_call: TRBJ1-6
v_call: TRBV9

cdr3_aa: CASSERGVNQPQHF
cdr3_nt: TGCGCCAGCAGTGAGCGCGGGGTAAATCAGCCCCAGCATTTT
d_call: -
clone_size: few
j_call: TRBJ1-5
v_call: TRBV10-1

cdr3_aa: CASRRGRVRIEETQYF
cdr3_nt: TGTGCCAGCAGACGGGGGCGGGTCAGAATTGAAGAGACCCAGTACTTC
d_call: -
clone_size: -
j_call: TRBJ2-5
v_call: TRBV7-8

cdr3_aa: CASSLGTGIGDQPQHF
cdr3_nt: TGTGCCAGCAGCTTGGGGACAGGGATAGGGGATCAGCCCCAGCATTTT
d_call: TRBD1
clone_size: -
j_call: TRBJ1-5
v_call: TRBV5-6

cdr3_aa: CASSPNRAGSGNTIYF
cdr3_nt: TGTGCCAGCTCACCAAACAGGGCAGGATCGGGAAACACCATATATTTT
d_call: -
clone_size: -
j_call: TRBJ1-3
v_call: TRBV18

cdr3_aa: CASTGVFGTDTQYF
cdr3_nt: TGTGCCAGCACCGGGGTTTTTGGCACAGATACGCAGTATTTT
d_call: -
clone_size: -
j_call: TRBJ2-3
v_call: TRBV19

cdr3_aa: CASSQEGEKLFF
cdr3_nt: TGCGCCAGCAGCCAAGAAGGTGAAAAACTGTTTTTT
d_call: -
clone_size: few
j_call: TRBJ1-4
v_call: TRBV4-1

cdr3_aa: CASSEAGGQGYSNQPQHF
cdr3_nt: TGTGCCAGCAGTGAAGCAGGAGGACAGGGGTATAGCAATCAGCCCCAGCATTTT
d_call: TRBD1
clone_size: few
j_call: TRBJ1-5
v_call: TRBV6-1

cdr3_aa: CASSPGVRTEAFF
cdr3_nt: TGTGCCAGCTCACCGGGGGTTCGGACTGAAGCTTTCTTT
d_call: -
clone_size: few
j_call: TRBJ1-1
v_call: TRBV18

cdr3_aa: CASSLMGGNTGELFF
cdr3_nt: TGTGCCAGCAGTTTAATGGGAGGAAACACCGGGGAGCTGTTTTTT
d_call: -
clone_size: medium-sized
j_call: TRBJ2-2
v_call: TRBV27

cdr3_aa: CASSGGHNEQFF
cdr3_nt: TGTGCCAGTAGTGGAGGCCACAATGAGCAGTTCTTC
d_call: -
clone_size: -
j_call: TRBJ2-1
v_call: TRBV19

cdr3_aa: CASSVEQGASGELFF
cdr3_nt: TGTGCCAGCAGCGTAGAACAGGGGGCTTCCGGGGAGCTGTTTTTT
d_call: TRBD1
clone_size: -
j_call: TRBJ2-2
v_call: TRBV9

cdr3_aa: CAISPGQATGNTIYF
cdr3_nt: TGTGCCATCAGCCCGGGACAGGCTACTGGAAACACCATATATTTT
d_call: TRBD1
clone_size: few
j_call: TRBJ1-3
v_call: TRBV10-3

cdr3_aa: CASSQGYTNEKLFF
cdr3_nt: TGTGCCAGCAGCCAAGGGTATACTAATGAAAAACTGTTTTTT
d_call: -
clone_size: -
j_call: TRBJ1-4
v_call: TRBV5-5

cdr3_aa: CASSLVLGQGSFDYGYTF
cdr3_nt: TGTGCCAGCAGCTTAGTTTTAGGACAGGGGTCCTTCGACTATGGCTACACCTTC
d_call: TRBD1
clone_size: -
j_call: TRBJ1-2
v_call: TRBV7-2

cdr3_aa: CASRGRGNNQPQHF
cdr3_nt: TGTGCCAGCAGAGGGAGAGGAAACAATCAGCCCCAGCATTTT
d_call: -
clone_size: -
j_call: TRBJ1-5
v_call: TRBV6-5

cdr3_aa: CASSQDWDTQYF
cdr3_nt: TGTGCCAGCAGCCAGGACTGGGATACGCAGTATTTT
d_call: -
clone_size: -
j_call: TRBJ2-3
v_call: TRBV6-5

cdr3_aa: CASSSSTYAFF
cdr3_nt: -
d_call: -
clone_size: few
j_call: TRBJ1-1
v_call: TRBV6-5

cdr3_aa: CASSADRGQGYTF
cdr3_nt: TGTGCCAGCAGTGCGGACAGGGGACAAGGCTACACCTTC
d_call: TRBD1
clone_size: -
j_call: TRBJ1-2
v_call: TRBV2

cdr3_aa: CASSADRNEQFF
cdr3_nt: TGTGCCAGCAGTGCCGATCGCAATGAGCAGTTCTTC
d_call: -
clone_size: -
j_call: TRBJ2-1
v_call: TRBV6-5

cdr3_aa: CASSRTGTGANVLTF
cdr3_nt: TGTGCCAGCAGCCGGACAGGGACCGGGGCCAACGTCCTGACTTTC
d_call: TRBD1
clone_size: -
j_call: TRBJ2-6
v_call: TRBV5-4

cdr3_aa: CASSLASGRNTIYF
cdr3_nt: TGCGCCAGCAGCTTGGCGTCAGGGAGAAACACCATATATTTT
d_call: -
clone_size: few
j_call: TRBJ1-3
v_call: TRBV5-1